This T cell receptor (beta chain) was captured in a study of blood T cells in healthy people across ages. The study, taken as a whole, reports: Diversity estimates from one million T cells were considered underestimates. Per million T cells, TCR beta diversity dropped roughly linearly as age increased.

Turning to this clonotype: What it binds is unknown.

The germline V gene has CDR1 MNHNY and CDR2 SVGAGI (reference sequence). Trimming took off 7 bases at V and 5 bases at J, with 16 bases between the two ends. This CDR3 is 14 amino acids long. It was with a sample-barcoded 5' primer and a J-beta primer mix that a second PCR of roughly 7 to 12 cycles was run. TCRdb recomputed calls from the 5' RACE reads with MiXCR, one row per CDR3 protein. The sample includes 1.5 million to 2 million distinct CDR3 sequences, around 50% of them seen just once. Sequencing was performed on blood. The V gene is TRBV6-6, the J gene TRBJ2-3, with D possibly matching TRBD2 (7 bases). This receptor was taken from a middle-aged woman in good health. The CDR3 loop is CASKAGHSRDTQYF. The CDR3 DNA follows: TGTGCCAGCAAAGCGGGACATAGTCGAGATACGCAGTATTTT.